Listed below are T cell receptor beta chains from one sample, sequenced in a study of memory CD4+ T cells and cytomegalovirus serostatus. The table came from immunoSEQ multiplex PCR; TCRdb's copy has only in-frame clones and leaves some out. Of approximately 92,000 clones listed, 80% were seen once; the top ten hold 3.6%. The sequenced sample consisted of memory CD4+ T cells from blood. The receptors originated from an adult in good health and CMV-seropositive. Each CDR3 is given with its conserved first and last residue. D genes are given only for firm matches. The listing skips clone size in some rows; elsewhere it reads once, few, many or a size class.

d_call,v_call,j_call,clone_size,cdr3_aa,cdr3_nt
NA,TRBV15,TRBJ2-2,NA,CATRQGNTGELFF,TGTGCCACCAGACAGGGGAACACCGGGGAGCTGTTTTTT
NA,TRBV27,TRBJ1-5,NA,CASSLEGRSQPQHF,TGTGCCAGCAGCCTCGAGGGTCGAAGTCAGCCCCAGCATTTT
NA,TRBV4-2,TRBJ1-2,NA,CASSQDHQGGYTF,TGTGCCAGCAGCCAAGATCATCAGGGGGGCTACACCTTC
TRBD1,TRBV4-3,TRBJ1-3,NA,CASSRHGTGQYSGNTIYF,TGCGCCAGCAGCCGCCACGGGACAGGGCAATACTCTGGAAACACCATATATTTT
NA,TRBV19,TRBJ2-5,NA,CASSTGGETQYF,TGTGCCAGTAGTACCGGAGGAGAGACCCAGTACTTC
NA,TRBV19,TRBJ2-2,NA,CASSKNRELFF,TGTGCCAGTAGTAAGAATCGGGAGCTGTTTTTT
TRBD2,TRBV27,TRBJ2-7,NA,CASSLYSLPGGGSYEQYF,TGTGCCAGCAGTTTATATTCCCTTCCGGGAGGCGGGTCCTACGAGCAGTACTTC
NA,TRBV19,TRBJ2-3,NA,CASKGAGDPTDTQYF,TGTGCCAGTAAAGGCGCGGGCGATCCCACAGATACGCAGTATTTT
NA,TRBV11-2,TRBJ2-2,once,CASSRGGSGDTGELFF,TGTGCCAGCAGCCGAGGGGGATCGGGGGACACCGGGGAGCTGTTTTTT
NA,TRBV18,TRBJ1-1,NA,CASTPGNLNTEAFF,TGTGCCAGCACACCAGGGAACCTGAACACTGAAGCTTTCTTT
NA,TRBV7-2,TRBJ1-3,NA,CASSRQSDSGNTIYF,TGTGCCAGCAGCCGACAGTCAGACTCTGGAAACACCATATATTTT
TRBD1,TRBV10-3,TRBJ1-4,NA,CAISSRTGEKLFF,TGTGCCATCAGCTCACGGACAGGAGAAAAACTGTTTTTT
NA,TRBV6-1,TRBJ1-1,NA,CASSEARHGTEAFF,TGTGCCAGCAGTGAAGCGCGACATGGAACTGAAGCTTTCTTT
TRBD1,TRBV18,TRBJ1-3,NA,CASSPARGPGNTIYF,TGTGCCAGCTCACCAGCCAGGGGGCCTGGAAACACCATATATTTT
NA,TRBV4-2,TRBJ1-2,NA,CASSQAPADRSNYGYTF,TGTGCCAGCAGCCAAGCGCCAGCGGACAGATCTAACTATGGCTACACCTTC
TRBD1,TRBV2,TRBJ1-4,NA,CASSERAGGGKKLFF,TGTGCCAGCAGTGAACGGGCAGGGGGCGGGAAAAAACTGTTTTTT
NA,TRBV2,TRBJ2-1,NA,CASSEVAEHDEQFF,TGTGCCAGCAGTGAAGTGGCAGAGCACGATGAGCAGTTCTTC
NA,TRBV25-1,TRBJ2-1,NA,CASSVGQSYNEQFF,TGTGCCAGCAGTGTCGGACAATCCTACAATGAGCAGTTCTTC
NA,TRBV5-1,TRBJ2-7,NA,CASSTDGTEREQYF,TGCGCCAGCAGTACGGACGGGACCGAAAGAGAGCAGTACTTC
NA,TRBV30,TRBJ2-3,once,CAWSVLDTDTQYF,TGTGCCTGGAGTGTACTGGACACAGATACGCAGTATTTT
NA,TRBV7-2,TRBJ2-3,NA,CASSRDNTDTQYF,TGTGCCAGCAGCCGGGACAACACAGATACGCAGTATTTT
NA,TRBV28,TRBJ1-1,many,CASSLGIGRTEAFF,TGTGCCAGCAGTTTAGGTATCGGGCGGACTGAAGCTTTCTTT
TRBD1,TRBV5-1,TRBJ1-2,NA,CASSLLQGDYGYTF,TGCGCCAGCAGCTTGTTACAGGGGGACTATGGCTACACCTTC
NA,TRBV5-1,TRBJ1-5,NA,CASSLGQGQNQPQHF,TGCGCCAGCAGCTTGGGGCAGGGGCAAAATCAGCCCCAGCATTTT
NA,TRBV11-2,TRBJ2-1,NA,CASSLDRVHEQFF,TGTGCCAGCAGCTTAGATCGTGTCCATGAGCAGTTCTTC
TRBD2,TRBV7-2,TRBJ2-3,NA,CASSPIAGAGTDTQYF,TGTGCCAGCAGTCCTATAGCGGGAGCGGGCACAGATACGCAGTATTTT
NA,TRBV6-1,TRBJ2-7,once,CASRVGDEQYF,TGTGCCAGCAGGGTCGGGGACGAGCAGTACTTC
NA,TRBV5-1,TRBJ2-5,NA,CASSLISYQETQYF,TGCGCCAGCAGCTTGATATCGTACCAAGAGACCCAGTACTTC
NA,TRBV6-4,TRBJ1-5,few,CASRILNIIQPQHF,TGTGCCAGCAGGATCCTTAATATTATTCAGCCCCAGCATTTT
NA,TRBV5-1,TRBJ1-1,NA,CASSLGSMNTEAFF,TGCGCCAGCAGCTTGGGTTCGATGAACACTGAAGCTTTCTTT
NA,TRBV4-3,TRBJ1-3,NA,CASSQLEGNTIYF,TGCGCCAGCAGCCAACTTGAGGGAAACACCATATATTTT
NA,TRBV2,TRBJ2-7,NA,CASQMRDVSYEQYF,TGTGCCTCCCAAATGAGGGACGTCTCCTACGAGCAGTACTTC
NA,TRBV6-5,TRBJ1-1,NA,CASSYSDQGWAEAFF,TGTGCCAGCAGTTACTCAGATCAGGGGTGGGCTGAAGCTTTCTTT
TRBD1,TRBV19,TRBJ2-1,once,CASSTQGARIDEQFF,TGTGCCAGTAGTACACAGGGGGCGAGGATCGATGAGCAGTTCTTC
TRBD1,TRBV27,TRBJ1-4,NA,CASSLLGQQTNEKLFF,TGTGCCAGCAGTTTACTGGGACAGCAGACTAATGAAAAACTGTTTTTT
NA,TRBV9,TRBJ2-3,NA,CASSARDWRGDTQYF,TGTGCCAGCAGCGCCCGGGACTGGCGGGGAGATACGCAGTATTTT
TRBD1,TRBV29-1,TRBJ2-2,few,CSVGQGVTGELFF,TGCAGCGTTGGACAGGGCGTCACCGGGGAGCTGTTTTTT
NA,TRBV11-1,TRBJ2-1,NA,CASSPPGGDENNEQFF,TGTGCCAGCAGCCCCCCTGGTGGGGACGAGAACAATGAGCAGTTCTTC
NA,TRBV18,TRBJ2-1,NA,CASSPQQYGEQFF,TGTGCCAGCTCACCGCAACAGTACGGAGAGCAGTTCTTC
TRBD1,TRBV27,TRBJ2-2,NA,CASSLRGQAKVGNTGELFF,TGTGCCAGCAGTCTCCGGGGACAGGCTAAGGTTGGGAACACCGGGGAGCTGTTTTTT
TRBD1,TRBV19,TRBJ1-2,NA,CASSPPAGQTHYGYTF,TGTGCCAGTAGCCCTCCTGCGGGACAGACGCACTATGGCTACACCTTC
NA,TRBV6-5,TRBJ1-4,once,CASSDLRGGEKLFF,TGTGCCAGCAGTGACCTTCGGGGCGGGGAAAAACTGTTTTTT
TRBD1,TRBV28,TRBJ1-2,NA,CASSSGGANYGYTF,TGTGCCAGCAGTTCAGGGGGCGCGAACTATGGCTACACCTTC
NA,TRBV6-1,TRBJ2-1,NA,CAHLTNRTQNNEQFF,TGTGCCCACCTCACAAACCGGACCCAAAACAATGAGCAGTTCTTC
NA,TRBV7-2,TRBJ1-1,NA,CASSQSRNTEAFF,TGTGCCAGCAGCCAATCCAGGAACACTGAAGCTTTCTTT
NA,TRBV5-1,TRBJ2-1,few,CASSPISSSYNEQFF,TGCGCCAGCAGCCCCATTAGTAGTTCCTACAATGAGCAGTTCTTC
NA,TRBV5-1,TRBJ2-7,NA,CASSFGFVNQHEQYF,TGCGCCAGCAGCTTCGGGTTTGTTAACCAACACGAGCAGTACTTC